Listed below are T cell receptor beta chains from one sample, sequenced in a study of Graves' ophthalmopathy and Graves' hyperthyroidism. TCRdb re-analysed the multiplex PCR reads in MiXCR, keeping a single row per CDR3 protein. The sample shows 350,000 to 400,000 distinct CDR3 sequences, around 20% of them seen only once. The sequenced sample consisted of peripheral blood. These receptors were obtained from a woman aged 18-30 years with Graves' ophthalmopathy. Both conserved end residues are part of each CDR3. D genes are given only for firm matches. Not every row has a clone size; where given, it reads once, few, many or a size class.

d_gene: -; j_gene: TRBJ2-5; v_gene: TRBV4-2; abundance: many; CDR3aa: CASSQDRAGLGGAKETQYF; CDR3nt: TGTGCCAGCAGCCAAGATCGAGCGGGGTTGGGGGGGGCCAAAGAGACCCAGTACTTC
d_gene: -; j_gene: TRBJ2-2; v_gene: TRBV3-1; abundance: many; CDR3aa: CASSQRGASTGELFF; CDR3nt: TGTGCCAGCAGCCAACGAGGGGCGAGCACCGGGGAGCTGTTTTTT
d_gene: -; j_gene: TRBJ2-4; v_gene: TRBV29-1; abundance: many; CDR3aa: CSVAFSGNIQYF; CDR3nt: TGCAGCGTTGCGTTCTCGGGGAACATTCAGTACTTC
d_gene: -; j_gene: TRBJ2-7; v_gene: TRBV6-2/TRBV6-3; abundance: many; CDR3aa: CASGLTGEQYF; CDR3nt: TGTGCCAGCGGTTTAACTGGCGAGCAGTACTTC
d_gene: -; j_gene: TRBJ2-7; v_gene: TRBV7-8; abundance: many; CDR3aa: CASGVRGQKKLSSYEQYF; CDR3nt: TGTGCCAGCGGAGTCAGGGGCCAAAAAAAGCTAAGCTCCTACGAGCAGTACTTC
d_gene: -; j_gene: TRBJ2-5; v_gene: TRBV7-9; abundance: many; CDR3aa: CASSLLAAQETQYF; CDR3nt: TGTGCCAGCAGCTTATTAGCGGCGCAAGAGACCCAGTACTTC
d_gene: -; j_gene: TRBJ2-5; v_gene: TRBV28; abundance: many; CDR3aa: CASSWGSKTQYF; CDR3nt: TGTGCCAGCAGTTGGGGGAGCAAGACCCAGTACTTC
d_gene: -; j_gene: TRBJ2-4; v_gene: TRBV19; abundance: many; CDR3aa: CASSIKRDLGGDIQYF; CDR3nt: TGTGCCAGTAGTATAAAGCGGGACTTGGGGGGCGACATTCAGTACTTC
d_gene: -; j_gene: TRBJ2-7; v_gene: TRBV7-2; abundance: many; CDR3aa: CASMRRTRAPYEQYF; CDR3nt: TGTGCCAGCATGCGGCGGACCCGGGCCCCCTACGAGCAGTACTTC
d_gene: -; j_gene: TRBJ2-5; v_gene: TRBV4-2; abundance: -; CDR3aa: CASRSLGARETQYF; CDR3nt: TGTGCCAGCCGCTCTTTGGGGGCCCGAGAGACCCAGTACTTC
d_gene: -; j_gene: TRBJ2-5; v_gene: TRBV7-2; abundance: many; CDR3aa: CASSLPLRGGETQYF; CDR3nt: TGTGCCAGCAGCTTACCCCTCAGGGGAGGGGAGACCCAGTACTTC
d_gene: TRBD1; j_gene: TRBJ1-5; v_gene: TRBV3-1; abundance: -; CDR3aa: CASSQGQGLGQPQHF; CDR3nt: TGTGCCAGCAGCCAGGGACAGGGGCTCGGGCAGCCCCAGCATTTT
d_gene: TRBD1; j_gene: TRBJ1-1; v_gene: TRBV7-2; abundance: many; CDR3aa: CASSHRTGWNTEAFF; CDR3nt: TGTGCCAGCAGCCACCGGACAGGGTGGAACACTGAAGCTTTCTTT
d_gene: TRBD2; j_gene: TRBJ2-2; v_gene: TRBV12-3/TRBV12-4; abundance: many; CDR3aa: CASSGTTLNTGELFF; CDR3nt: TGTGCCAGCAGTGGGACTACCCTCAACACCGGGGAGCTGTTTTTT
d_gene: TRBD1; j_gene: TRBJ2-1; v_gene: TRBV15; abundance: -; CDR3aa: CATSRHDRGYNEQFF; CDR3nt: TGTGCCACCAGCAGACATGACAGGGGCTACAATGAGCAGTTCTTC
d_gene: TRBD2; j_gene: TRBJ2-5; v_gene: TRBV19; abundance: many; CDR3aa: CASSDGTLRGGAKETQYF; CDR3nt: TGTGCCAGTAGTGACGGTACGCTTCGCGGGGGGGCCAAAGAGACCCAGTACTTC
d_gene: TRBD2; j_gene: TRBJ2-7; v_gene: TRBV20-1; abundance: -; CDR3aa: CSATNSGRGYEQYF; CDR3nt: TGCAGTGCAACTAACAGCGGGAGAGGCTACGAGCAGTACTTC
d_gene: TRBD2; j_gene: TRBJ2-5; v_gene: TRBV4-2; abundance: -; CDR3aa: CASSQGLGGTSGEETQYF; CDR3nt: TGTGCCAGCAGCCAAGGACTAGGTGGGACTAGCGGGGAAGAGACCCAGTACTTC
d_gene: TRBD2; j_gene: TRBJ2-2; v_gene: TRBV19; abundance: -; CDR3aa: CASSRIAGGGTGELFF; CDR3nt: TGTGCCAGTAGTAGAATAGCGGGAGGCGGTACCGGGGAGCTGTTTTTT
d_gene: TRBD2; j_gene: TRBJ2-5; v_gene: TRBV6-1; abundance: -; CDR3aa: CASIDSGRFSTQYF; CDR3nt: TGTGCCAGCATTGACAGCGGGAGGTTTAGCACCCAGTACTTC
d_gene: -; j_gene: TRBJ2-5; v_gene: TRBV9; abundance: many; CDR3aa: CASSGDRTETQYF; CDR3nt: TGTGCCAGCAGCGGAGACAGAACAGAGACCCAGTACTTC
d_gene: TRBD1; j_gene: TRBJ1-1; v_gene: TRBV24-1; abundance: many; CDR3aa: CATSRQGVAFF; CDR3nt: TGTGCCACCAGCCGACAGGGAGTAGCTTTCTTT
d_gene: -; j_gene: TRBJ1-5; v_gene: TRBV15; abundance: -; CDR3aa: CATSRDVIKNQPQHF; CDR3nt: TGTGCCACCAGCAGAGATGTTATCAAGAATCAGCCCCAGCATTTT
d_gene: -; j_gene: TRBJ2-7; v_gene: TRBV14; abundance: many; CDR3aa: CASSQVVRGEQYF; CDR3nt: TGTGCCAGCAGCCAAGTGGTCAGAGGCGAGCAGTACTTC
d_gene: -; j_gene: TRBJ1-1; v_gene: TRBV12-3/TRBV12-4; abundance: many; CDR3aa: CASSPEGNTEAFF; CDR3nt: TGTGCCAGCAGTCCAGAGGGGAACACTGAAGCTTTCTTT
d_gene: TRBD2; j_gene: TRBJ2-4; v_gene: TRBV2; abundance: many; CDR3aa: CASSEGLGLVEKNIQYF; CDR3nt: TGTGCCAGCAGTGAAGGCTTGGGACTAGTTGAGAAAAACATTCAGTACTTC
d_gene: -; j_gene: TRBJ2-3; v_gene: TRBV6-2/TRBV6-3; abundance: many; CDR3aa: CASSQTPLGTQYF; CDR3nt: TGTGCCAGCAGCCAAACCCCCCTAGGTACGCAGTATTTT
d_gene: -; j_gene: TRBJ2-5; v_gene: TRBV6-5; abundance: -; CDR3aa: CASSYGASFGETQYF; CDR3nt: TGTGCCAGCAGTTACGGCGCGTCCTTCGGGGAGACCCAGTACTTC
d_gene: -; j_gene: TRBJ1-2; v_gene: TRBV28; abundance: many; CDR3aa: CASSSAGGAPYGYTF; CDR3nt: TGTGCCAGCAGTTCAGCGGGGGGGGCCCCCTATGGCTACACCTTC
d_gene: TRBD1; j_gene: TRBJ1-3; v_gene: TRBV6-1; abundance: many; CDR3aa: CASTTGTGGSLGYF; CDR3nt: TGTGCCAGCACTACCGGGACAGGGGGCTCGCTCGGATATTTT
d_gene: TRBD2; j_gene: TRBJ2-7; v_gene: TRBV20-1; abundance: -; CDR3aa: CSASTSGPYEQYF; CDR3nt: TGCAGTGCCTCTACTAGCGGACCCTACGAGCAGTACTTC
d_gene: -; j_gene: TRBJ1-5; v_gene: TRBV7-8; abundance: -; CDR3aa: CASSLGFSWGHQPQHF; CDR3nt: TGTGCCAGCAGCTTAGGCTTTTCCTGGGGTCACCAGCCCCAGCATTTT